The 3 T cell receptor beta chains below all came from one sample that was sequenced in a study of T-cell memory formation after mild COVID-19. Via MiXCR, TCRdb re-called the 5' RACE reads, giving one row per CDR3 protein. Among about 410,000 distinct CDR3 sequences listed, 20% to 30% were seen once. The specimen sequenced was PBMCs or a T cell subset sorted from them (not recorded which). The source is an adult woman who had mild COVID-19 (a few samples of this study predate the infection). Cell type and time point are not known.

The gene calls are TRBV3-1 and TRBJ1-1; 8 nucleotides match TRBD1. The germline V gene has CDR1 LGHDT and CDR2 YNNKEL (reference sequence). V trimming: 1 base; J trimming: 1 base; junction bases outside the gene matches: 2. This CDR3 comprises 15 residues. The CDR3 DNA reads as TGTGCCAGCAGCCAAGGACAGGGGTGGAACACTGAAGCTTTCTTT. It specifies CASSQGQGWNTEAFF.

The genes are TRBV20-1 and TRBJ2-2; TRBD1 matches at 8 bases. Trimming removed 6 bases from V and 8 bases from J; junction bases left unmatched: 8. The V gene's germline CDR1 is DFQATT and CDR2 SNEGSKA (reference sequence). The CDR3 runs to 13 residues. The CDR3 bases are TGCAGTGCCCCGGACAGGGATCGAGGGGAGCTGTTTTTT. Protein: CSAPDRDRGELFF.

This clonotype was seen a few times. The V gene is TRBV24-1, the J gene TRBJ2-1; D is ambiguous. Per germline, CDR1 KGHDR and CDR2 SFDVKD. CDR3 length: 14 amino acids. Trimming stripped 1 base from V and 9 bases from J, with 12 bases between. The CDR3 here is CATSDFGGVGEQFF. The CDR3 bases are TGTGCCACCAGTGATTTTGGCGGAGTGGGTGAGCAGTTCTTC.